This section outlines one TCR beta chain sequence together with its context. The antigen remains unidentified. These data originate in a study of shared clonotypes between healthy human individuals. Findings of the study overall: Among donors, the sharing of clonotypes was expected to be influenced by sequencing depth.

Clones were sequenced by immunoSEQ multiplex PCR, and TCRdb holds only the in-frame ones, with some missing. The sample has 1 million to 1.2 million clones, 77% seen once; the top ten hold roughly 0.83%. In germline, CDR1 is GTSNPN, CDR2 SVGIG (reference sequence). CDR3 length: 15 residues. Deletions cut 4 bases from V and 0 bases from J, with 13 bases between. V usage is TRBV30 and J usage is TRBJ2-1; a weak D match, TRBD2 (5 bases). The sequence came from a man aged 18-30 years in good health. Some clones in this sample may be carry-over from other donors' samples. Sample: memory CD4+ T cells from PBMCs. Subset specified: CD45RA-negative fraction. CDR3 DNA sequence: TGTGCCTGGATGAGCGGCATTAGCTCCTACAATGAGCAGTTCTTC. Translated: CAWMSGISSYNEQFF.